This T cell receptor (beta chain) was captured by sequencing in a study of blood T cells in healthy people across ages. As for the study in general: Template switching picked up about one barcoded beta molecule for each two T cells. Study-level results: Roughly linearly, TCR beta diversity per million T cells fell as age increased.

In this sample, this clonotype turned up once. Its antigen is not known. A J-beta primer mix and a sample-barcoded 5' primer were used in a second PCR of roughly 7 to 12 cycles. TCRdb ran MiXCR on the 5' RACE reads and lists one entry per CDR3 protein. This sample has around 900,000 distinct CDR3 sequences, with roughly 51% found just once. Trimming removed 3 bases from V and 7 bases from J, with 12 bases in between. Germline V gene sequence: CDR1 MGHDK, CDR2 SYGVNS. This CDR3 contains 14 residues. This sequence was found in a woman aged 55-70 years in good health. What was sequenced was blood. The genes are TRBV25-1 and TRBJ2-2; perhaps D is TRBD1 or TRBD2 (5 bases each). CDR3 sequence (DNA): TGTGCCAGCAGTGACCGGGGCCAGAACGGGGAGCTGTTTTTT. Protein product: CASSDRGQNGELFF.